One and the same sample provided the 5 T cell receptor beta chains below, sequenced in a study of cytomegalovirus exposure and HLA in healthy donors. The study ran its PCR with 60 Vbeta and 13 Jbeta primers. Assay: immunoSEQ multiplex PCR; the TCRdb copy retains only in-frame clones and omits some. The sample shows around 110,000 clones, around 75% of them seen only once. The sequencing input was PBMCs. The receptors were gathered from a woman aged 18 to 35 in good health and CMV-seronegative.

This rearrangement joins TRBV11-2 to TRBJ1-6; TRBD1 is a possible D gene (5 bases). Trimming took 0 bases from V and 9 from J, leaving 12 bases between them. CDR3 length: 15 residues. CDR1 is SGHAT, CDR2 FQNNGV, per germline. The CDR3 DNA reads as TGTGCCAGCAGCTTAGAGGCCGGGGGGAGTTCACCCCTCCACTTT. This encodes CASSLEAGGSSPLHF.

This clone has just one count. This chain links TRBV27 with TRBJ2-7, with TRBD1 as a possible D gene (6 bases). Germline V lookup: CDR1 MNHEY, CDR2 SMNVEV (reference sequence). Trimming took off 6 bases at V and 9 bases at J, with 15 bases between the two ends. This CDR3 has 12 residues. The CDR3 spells CASSLIQGTQYF. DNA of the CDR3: TGTGCCAGCAGCCTTATACAGGGAACGCAGTACTTC.

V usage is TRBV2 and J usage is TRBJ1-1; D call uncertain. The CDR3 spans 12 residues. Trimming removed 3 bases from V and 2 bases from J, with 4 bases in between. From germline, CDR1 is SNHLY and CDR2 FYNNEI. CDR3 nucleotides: TGTGCCAGCAGTGATCCTAACACTGAAGCTTTCTTT. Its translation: CASSDPNTEAFF.

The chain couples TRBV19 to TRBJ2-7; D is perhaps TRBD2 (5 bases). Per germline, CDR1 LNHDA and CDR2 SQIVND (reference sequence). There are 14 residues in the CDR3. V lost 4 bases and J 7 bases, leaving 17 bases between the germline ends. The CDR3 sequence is CASSTTPTPGEQYF. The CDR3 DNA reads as TGTGCCAGTAGTACCACCCCCACTCCGGGGGAGCAGTACTTC.

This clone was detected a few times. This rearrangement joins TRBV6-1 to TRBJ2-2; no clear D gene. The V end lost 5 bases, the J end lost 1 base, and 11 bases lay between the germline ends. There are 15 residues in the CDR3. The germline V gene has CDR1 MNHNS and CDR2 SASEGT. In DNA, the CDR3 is TGTGCCAGCAGTCTTTCTACAGTGAACACCGGGGAGCTGTTTTTT. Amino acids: CASSLSTVNTGELFF.